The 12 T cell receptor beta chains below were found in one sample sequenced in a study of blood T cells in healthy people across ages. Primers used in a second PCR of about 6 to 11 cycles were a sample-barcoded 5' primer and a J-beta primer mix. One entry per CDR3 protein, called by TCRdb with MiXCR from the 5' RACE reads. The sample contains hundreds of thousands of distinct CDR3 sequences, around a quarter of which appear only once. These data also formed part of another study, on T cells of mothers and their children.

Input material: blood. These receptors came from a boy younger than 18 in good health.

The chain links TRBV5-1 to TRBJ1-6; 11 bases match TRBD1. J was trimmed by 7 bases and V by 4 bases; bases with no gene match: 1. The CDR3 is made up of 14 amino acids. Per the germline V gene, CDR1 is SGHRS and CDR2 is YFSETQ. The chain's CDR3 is CASSRTGGNSPLHF. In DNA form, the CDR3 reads TGCGCCAGCAGCCGGACAGGGGGCAATTCACCCCTCCACTTT.

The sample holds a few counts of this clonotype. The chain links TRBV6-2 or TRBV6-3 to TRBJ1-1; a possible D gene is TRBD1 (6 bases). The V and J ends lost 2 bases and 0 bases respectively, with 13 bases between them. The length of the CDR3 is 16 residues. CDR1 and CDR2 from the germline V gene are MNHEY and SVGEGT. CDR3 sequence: CASSYRHQGLNTEAFF. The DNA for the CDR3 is TGTGCCAGCAGTTACAGGCATCAGGGGTTGAACACTGAAGCTTTCTTT.

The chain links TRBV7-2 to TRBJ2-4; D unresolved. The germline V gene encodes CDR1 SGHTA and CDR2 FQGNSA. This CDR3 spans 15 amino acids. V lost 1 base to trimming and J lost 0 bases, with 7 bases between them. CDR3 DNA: TGTGCCAGCAGCTTAGGGAACCTAGCCAAAAACATTCAGTACTTC. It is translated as CASSLGNLAKNIQYF.

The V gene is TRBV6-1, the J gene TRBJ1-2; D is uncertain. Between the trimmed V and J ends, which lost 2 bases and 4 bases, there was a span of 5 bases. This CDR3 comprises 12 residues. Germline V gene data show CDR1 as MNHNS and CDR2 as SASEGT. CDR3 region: CASSESPYGYTF. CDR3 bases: TGTGCCAGCAGTGAATCGCCCTATGGCTACACCTTC.

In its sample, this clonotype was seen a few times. The chain's CDR3 is CAIRTGGAMTGELFF. In nucleotides, the CDR3 is TGTGCCATTCGGACAGGGGGGGCAATGACCGGGGAGCTGTTTTTT. The chain employs TRBV7-2 and TRBJ2-2, with 10 bases identical to TRBD1. Unmatched junction bases numbered 10, after V lost 10 bases and J lost 5 bases. In germline, CDR1 is SGHTA, CDR2 FQGNSA. The CDR3 runs 15 residues.

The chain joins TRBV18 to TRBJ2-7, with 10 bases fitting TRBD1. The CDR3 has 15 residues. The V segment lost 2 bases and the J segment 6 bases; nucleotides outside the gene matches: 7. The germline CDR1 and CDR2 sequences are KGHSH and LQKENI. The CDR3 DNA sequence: TGTGCCAGCTCACCATGGGACAGGGGTGTCTCCGAGCAGTACTTC. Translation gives CASSPWDRGVSEQYF.

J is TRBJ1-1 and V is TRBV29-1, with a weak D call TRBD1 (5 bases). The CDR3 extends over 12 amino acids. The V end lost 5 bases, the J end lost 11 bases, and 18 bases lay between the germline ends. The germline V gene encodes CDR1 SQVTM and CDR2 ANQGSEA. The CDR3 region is CSVLYTSRVAFF. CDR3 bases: TGCAGCGTTCTATATACCTCCAGGGTGGCTTTCTTT.

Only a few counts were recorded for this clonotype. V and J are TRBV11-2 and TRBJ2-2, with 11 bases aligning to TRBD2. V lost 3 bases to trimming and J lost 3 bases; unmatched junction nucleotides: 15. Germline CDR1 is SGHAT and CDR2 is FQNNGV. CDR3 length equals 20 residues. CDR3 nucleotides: TGTGCCAGCAGCTTGTCCCCGGGACTAGCGGCGAGAGTGGACACCGGGGAGCTGTTTTTT. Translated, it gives CASSLSPGLAARVDTGELFF.

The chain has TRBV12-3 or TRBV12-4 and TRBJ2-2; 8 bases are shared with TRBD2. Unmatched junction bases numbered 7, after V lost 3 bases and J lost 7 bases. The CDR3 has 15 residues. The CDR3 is CASSFERGRVGELFF. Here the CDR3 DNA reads TGTGCCAGCAGTTTTGAGCGGGGGAGAGTCGGGGAGCTGTTTTTT.

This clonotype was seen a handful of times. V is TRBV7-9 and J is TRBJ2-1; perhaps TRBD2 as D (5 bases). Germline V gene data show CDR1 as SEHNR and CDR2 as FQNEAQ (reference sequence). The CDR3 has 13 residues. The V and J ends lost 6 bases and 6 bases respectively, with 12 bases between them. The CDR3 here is CASRSGVGNEQFF. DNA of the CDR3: TGTGCCAGCAGGTCCGGGGTAGGCAATGAGCAGTTCTTC.

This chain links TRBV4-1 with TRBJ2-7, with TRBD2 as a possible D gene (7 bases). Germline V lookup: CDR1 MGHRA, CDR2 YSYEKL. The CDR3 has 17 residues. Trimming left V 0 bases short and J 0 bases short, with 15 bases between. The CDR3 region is CASSQEEGGRASYEQYF. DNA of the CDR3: TGCGCCAGCAGCCAAGAAGAAGGGGGGAGGGCCTCCTACGAGCAGTACTTC.

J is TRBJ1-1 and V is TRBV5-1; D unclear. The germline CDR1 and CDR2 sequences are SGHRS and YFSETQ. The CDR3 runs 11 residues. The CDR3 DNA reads TGCGCTACCGGTGGGAGCGCTGAAGCTTTCTTT. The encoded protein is CATGGSAEAFF.